This T cell receptor beta chain is drawn from a study of shared clonotypes between healthy human individuals. Each of the donors was a healthy adult who was HIV-negative and had not had a recent acute infection or vaccination. Replicate sorted-subset PCRs were loaded with around 0.2 ug DNA, 29,000 or so T cell genomes. In the source study's methods: Filtering differed since immunoSEQ provided only junctions, with no quality scores. The table came from immunoSEQ multiplex PCR; TCRdb's copy has only in-frame clones and leaves some out. The V and J calls and the clone size are those of that table, but D and trimming were determined from the DNA. Of about 2.4 million clones in the sample, more than 85% were seen once. V dropped 1 base and J dropped 2; count of bases not matched to a gene: 8. The CDR3 sequence is 17 residues long. From germline, CDR1 is SGHVS and CDR2 FQNEAQ.

Sequenced: naive CD4+ T cells from PBMCs. Subset described: CD45RA+ positively selected. This clonotype was sampled from a man younger than 35 in good health. Some clones in this sample may be carry-over from other donors' samples. The chain uses TRBV7-8 and TRBJ2-3; 8 nucleotides line up with TRBD2. Here the CDR3 DNA reads TGTGCCAGCAGCTTAGTCCTACTAGCGGCAGACACAGATACGCAGTATTTT. It codes for CASSLVLLAADTDTQYF.